These T cell receptor beta chains were read from a single sample in a study of blood T cells in healthy people across ages. Each CDR3 protein gets one entry after TCRdb re-called the 5' RACE reads with MiXCR. The table lists more than 1,000,000 distinct CDR3 sequences, almost 25% of them singletons. The sample was also linked to a second study, of T cells of mothers and their children.

Sequenced sample: blood. These receptors were taken from a girl aged 2 to 9 in good health. The CDR3 runs from the conserved cysteine through the conserved F or W. D genes are given only for firm matches. Size tells how often a clone was seen (once, few, many) or the class of an expanded clone, and some rows leave it out.

d_gene	abundance	len	v_gene	j_gene	CDR3nt	CDR3aa
NA	NA	15	TRBV29-1	TRBJ2-5	TGCAGCGTTGAGAAAAGTAGAGGGAACCCTGAGACCCAGTACTTC	CSVEKSRGNPETQYF
TRBD2	NA	16	TRBV12-3/TRBV12-4	TRBJ2-1	TGTGCCAGCGACAGAAGGACTAGCGTTTACTACAATGAGCAGTTCTTC	CASDRRTSVYYNEQFF
TRBD2	many	16	TRBV4-3	TRBJ2-3	TGCGCCAGCAGCCAAGATGGACTAGCGGGTACAGATACGCAGTATTTT	CASSQDGLAGTDTQYF
NA	NA	13	TRBV7-2	TRBJ1-4	TGTGCCAGCAGCTTAGAAACAGGGCGGAAACTGTTTTTT	CASSLETGRKLFF
NA	few	13	TRBV12-3/TRBV12-4	TRBJ2-7	TGTGCCAGCAGCCCAATAGAGATCTACGAGCAGTACTTC	CASSPIEIYEQYF
TRBD2	few	16	TRBV29-1	TRBJ2-1	TGCAGCGTTGAAGGTCGCGCTAGCGGGGGATACAATGAGCAGTTCTTC	CSVEGRASGGYNEQFF
NA	NA	14	TRBV25-1	TRBJ2-6	TGTGCCAGCAGTATTGCCGGGACAGCCAACGTCCTGACTTTC	CASSIAGTANVLTF
NA	NA	13	TRBV29-1	TRBJ2-5	TGCAGCGTCCTACAGGGTTCCCAAGAGACCCAGTACTTC	CSVLQGSQETQYF
NA	NA	12	TRBV15	TRBJ1-2	TGTGCCACCAGCAGGGAGGGATATGGCTACACCTTC	CATSREGYGYTF
TRBD1	NA	16	TRBV4-1	TRBJ2-7	TGCGCCAGCAGCCATAGCCTCTCGACAGGGTTCGACGAGCAGTACTTC	CASSHSLSTGFDEQYF
TRBD2	many	11	TRBV6-5	TRBJ2-5	TGTGCCAGCTCGGGGGGGCAGACCCAGTACTTC	CASSGGQTQYF